This T cell receptor beta chain originates from a study of blood T cell repertoires in COVID-19 (dated by TCRdb to 2020 to 2022). For context, the study as a whole: Collaborator samples came from the United States, Italy and Spain and covered acute and convalescent phases of COVID-19. The prospective study material was composed of cDNA or gDNA derived from T cells, B-cell-depleted T cells, or PBMCs. Subjects who had been exposed to COVID-19, were actively infected with it, or had recovered from it provided the deeply sampled blood TCRbeta repertoires that made up the dataset. The repertoires were made available in a free public database intended to serve as a resource for research on the immune response to SARS-CoV-2. The samples were drawn from two sources: the first 160 participants of the ongoing ImmuneRACE study, and over 1,000 subjects contributed by 6 global collaborators. Nearly every sample came with metadata listing a de-identified subject ID, COVID-19 status, age in years and sex. Where available, HLA class I and class II types were taken from metadata supplied by the sample provider and were not determined by assay-based typing.

The immunoSEQ Assay, a bias-controlled multiplex PCR, was used to amplify TCRbeta CDR3 regions from genomic DNA. The authors processed their data as follows. The number of nucleated cells in each sample was estimated from the amplification of reference gene primers within the assay. To quantify the absolute abundance of each unique TCRbeta CDR3 rearrangement, sequence reads were collapsed and filtered. For each sample, productive Simpson clonality was calculated as the square root of Simpson's diversity index over productive rearrangements. TCRdb limited this immuneACCESS table to in-frame rearrangements with V and J called. A share of clones is missing; checked studies link under half to unresolved V genes, and the rest is unexplained. V and J calls and clone size are copied from that table; D and trimming were computed from the DNA. The sample table contains approximately 180,000 clones; only one count was recorded for roughly 89% of them. The ten largest clones represent about an eighth of the sample.

Comment on this clone: There is no known antigen for this receptor. No clone much larger than this one lies a single base away; base qualities are absent.

Broad study findings and their caveats: The amount of clinical and demographic metadata varied by source and participant and was provided uncurated.

In Seattle, one collaborating source enrolled patients while the infection was active and tracked those patients longitudinally over the course of disease. The collaborating institutions used their own protocols to collect whole blood in K2EDTA tubes. For TCRbeta analysis, collaborators shipped samples as frozen whole blood, isolated PBMCs, or DNA extracted from either of those sample types. Sequenced input: peripheral blood. The source of this sequence is a woman aged 70-85 years with COVID-19, enrolled during active disease.

The nucleotide sequence reads as follows: TGCGCCAGCAGCCAGCCGGGACAGGGAAACTATGGCTACACCTTC. Translated, this is CASSQPGQGNYGYTF. The rearranged segments are TRBV4-1 and TRBJ1-2, with 9 junctional bases fitting TRBD1. There are 15 amino acids in the CDR3, from cysteine to phenylalanine inclusive. Here the CDR3 DNA is all that survives: 45 bases in frame from base 1. The germline V gene provides CDR1 MGHRA and CDR2 YSYEKL. V is cut back by 3 bases and J by 2 bases, with 4 bases in the junction unmatched.